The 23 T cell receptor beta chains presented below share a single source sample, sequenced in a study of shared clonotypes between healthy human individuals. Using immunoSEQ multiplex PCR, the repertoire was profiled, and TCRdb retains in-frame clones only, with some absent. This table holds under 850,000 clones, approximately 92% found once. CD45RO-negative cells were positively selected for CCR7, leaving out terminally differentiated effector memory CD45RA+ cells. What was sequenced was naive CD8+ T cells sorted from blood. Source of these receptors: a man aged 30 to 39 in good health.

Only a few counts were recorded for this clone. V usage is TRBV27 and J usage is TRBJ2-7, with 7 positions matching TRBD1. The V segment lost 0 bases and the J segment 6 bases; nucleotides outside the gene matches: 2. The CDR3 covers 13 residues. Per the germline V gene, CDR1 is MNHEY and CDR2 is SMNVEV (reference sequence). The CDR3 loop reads CASSLSTGAEQYF. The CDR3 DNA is TGTGCCAGCAGTTTATCAACAGGGGCCGAGCAGTACTTC.

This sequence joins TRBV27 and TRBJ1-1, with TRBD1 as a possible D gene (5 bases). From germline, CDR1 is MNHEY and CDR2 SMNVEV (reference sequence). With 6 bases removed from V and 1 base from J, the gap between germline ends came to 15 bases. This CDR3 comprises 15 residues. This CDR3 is CASSRGGGGNTEAFF. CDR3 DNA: TGTGCCAGCAGCCGGGGGGGAGGTGGGAACACTGAAGCTTTCTTT.

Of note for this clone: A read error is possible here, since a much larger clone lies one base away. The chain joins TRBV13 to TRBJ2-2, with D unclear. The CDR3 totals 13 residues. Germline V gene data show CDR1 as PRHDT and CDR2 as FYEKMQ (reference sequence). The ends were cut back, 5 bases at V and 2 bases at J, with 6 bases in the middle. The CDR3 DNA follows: TGTGCCAGCAGCCCCTATAACACCGGGGAGCTGTTTTTT. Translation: CASSPYNTGELFF.

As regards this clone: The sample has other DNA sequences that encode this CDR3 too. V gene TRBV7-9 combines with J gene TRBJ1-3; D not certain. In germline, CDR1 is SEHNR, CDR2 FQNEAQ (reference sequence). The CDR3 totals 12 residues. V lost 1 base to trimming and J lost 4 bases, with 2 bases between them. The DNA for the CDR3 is TGTGCCAGCAGCTTAGGGGGAAACACCATATATTTT. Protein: CASSLGGNTIYF.

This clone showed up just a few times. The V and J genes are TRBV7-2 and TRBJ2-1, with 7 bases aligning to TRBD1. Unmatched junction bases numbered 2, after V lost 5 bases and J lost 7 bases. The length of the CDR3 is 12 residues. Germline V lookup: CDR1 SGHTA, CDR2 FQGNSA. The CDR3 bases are TGTGCCAGCAGCATGACAGGGAATGAGCAGTTCTTC. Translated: CASSMTGNEQFF.

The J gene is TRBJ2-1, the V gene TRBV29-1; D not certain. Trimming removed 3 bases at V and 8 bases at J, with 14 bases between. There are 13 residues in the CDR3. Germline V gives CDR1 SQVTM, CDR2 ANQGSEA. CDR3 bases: TGCAGCGTTGACGGCGGCGTTCCCGATGAGCAGTTCTTC. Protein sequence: CSVDGGVPDEQFF.

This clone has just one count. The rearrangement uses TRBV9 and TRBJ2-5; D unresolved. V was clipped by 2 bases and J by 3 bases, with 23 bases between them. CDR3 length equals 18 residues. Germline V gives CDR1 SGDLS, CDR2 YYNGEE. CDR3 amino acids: CASSVKPHGLVSEETQYF. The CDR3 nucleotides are TGTGCCAGCAGCGTCAAGCCGCATGGCCTAGTATCTGAAGAGACCCAGTACTTC.

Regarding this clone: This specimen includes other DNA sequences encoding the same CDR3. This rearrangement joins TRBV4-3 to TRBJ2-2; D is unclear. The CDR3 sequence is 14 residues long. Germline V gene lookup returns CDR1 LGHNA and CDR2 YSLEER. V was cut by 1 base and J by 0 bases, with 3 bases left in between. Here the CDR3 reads CASSQGANTGELFF. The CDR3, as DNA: TGCGCCAGCAGCCAAGGAGCGAACACCGGGGAGCTGTTTTTT.

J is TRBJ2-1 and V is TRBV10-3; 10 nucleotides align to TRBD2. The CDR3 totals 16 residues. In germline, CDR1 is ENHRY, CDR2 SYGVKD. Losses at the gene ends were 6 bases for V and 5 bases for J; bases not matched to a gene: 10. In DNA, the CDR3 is TGTGCCATCAGGGGTGGGCTAGCGGGAGAAAACAATGAGCAGTTCTTC. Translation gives CAIRGGLAGENNEQFF.

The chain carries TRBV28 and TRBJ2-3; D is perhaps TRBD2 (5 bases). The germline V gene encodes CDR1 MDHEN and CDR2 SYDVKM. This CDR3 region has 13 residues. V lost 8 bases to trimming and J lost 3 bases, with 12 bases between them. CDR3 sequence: CASSIRETDTQYF. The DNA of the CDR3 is TGTGCCAGCTCCATAAGGGAGACAGATACGCAGTATTTT. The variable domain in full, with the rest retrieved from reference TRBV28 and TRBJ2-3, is DVKVTQSSRYLVKRTGEKVFLECVQDMDHENMFWYRQDPGLGLRLIYFSYDVKMKEKGDIPEGYSVSREKKERFSLILESASTNQTSMYLCASSIRETDTQYFGPGTRLTVL.

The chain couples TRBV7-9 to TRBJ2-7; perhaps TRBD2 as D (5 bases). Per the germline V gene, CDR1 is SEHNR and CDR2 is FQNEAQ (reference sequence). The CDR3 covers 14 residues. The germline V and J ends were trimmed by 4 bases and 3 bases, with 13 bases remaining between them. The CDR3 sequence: CASSSRAALYEQYF. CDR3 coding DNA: TGTGCCAGCAGCTCTAGAGCGGCACTCTACGAGCAGTACTTC.

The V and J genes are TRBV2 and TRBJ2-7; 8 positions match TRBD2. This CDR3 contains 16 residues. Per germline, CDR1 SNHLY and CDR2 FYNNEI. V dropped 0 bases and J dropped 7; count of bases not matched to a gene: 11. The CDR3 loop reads CASSEALTAGAPEQYF. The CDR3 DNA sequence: TGTGCCAGCAGTGAAGCGCTTACAGCGGGGGCTCCGGAGCAGTACTTC.

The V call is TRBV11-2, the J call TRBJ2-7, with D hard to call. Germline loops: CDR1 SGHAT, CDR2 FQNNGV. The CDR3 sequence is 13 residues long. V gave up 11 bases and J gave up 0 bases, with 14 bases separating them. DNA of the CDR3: TGTGCCTCCAAAAAGGACCTCTCCTACGAGCAGTACTTC. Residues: CASKKDLSYEQYF.

The CDR3 reads CALDLMMNTEAFF. Written as DNA, the CDR3 is TGTGCCCTGGATTTAATGATGAACACTGAAGCTTTCTTT. The genes are TRBV30 and TRBJ1-1; D call uncertain. The CDR3 length is 13 residues. Germline CDR1 and CDR2: GTSNPN and SVGIG (reference sequence). V lost 8 bases and J 0 bases, leaving 13 bases between the germline ends. The full variable domain, completed using reference TRBV30 and TRBJ1-1, is SQTIHQWPATLVQPVGSPLSLECTVEGTSNPNLYWYRQAAGRGLQLLFYSVGIGQISSEVPQNLSASRPQDRQFILSSKKLLLSDSGFYLCALDLMMNTEAFFGQGTRLTVV.

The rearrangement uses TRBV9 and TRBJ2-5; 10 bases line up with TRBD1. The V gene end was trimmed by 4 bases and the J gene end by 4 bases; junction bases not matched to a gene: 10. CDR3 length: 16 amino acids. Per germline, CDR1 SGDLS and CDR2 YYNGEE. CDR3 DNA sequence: TGTGCCAGCAGCCCACGGGGACAGGGGTCCCCAGAGACCCAGTACTTC. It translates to CASSPRGQGSPETQYF. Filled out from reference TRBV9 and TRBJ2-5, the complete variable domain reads DSGVTQTPKHLITATGQRVTLRCSPRSGDLSVYWYQQSLDQGLQFLIQYYNGEERAKGNILERFSAQQFPDLHSELNLSSLELGDSALYFCASSPRGQGSPETQYFGPGTRLLVL.

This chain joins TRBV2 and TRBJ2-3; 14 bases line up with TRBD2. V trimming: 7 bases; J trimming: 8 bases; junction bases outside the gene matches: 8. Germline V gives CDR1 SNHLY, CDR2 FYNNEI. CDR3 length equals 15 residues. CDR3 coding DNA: TGTGCCAGCACCGGGACTAGCGGGAGCTGGGTTACGCAGTATTTT. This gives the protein CASTGTSGSWVTQYF.

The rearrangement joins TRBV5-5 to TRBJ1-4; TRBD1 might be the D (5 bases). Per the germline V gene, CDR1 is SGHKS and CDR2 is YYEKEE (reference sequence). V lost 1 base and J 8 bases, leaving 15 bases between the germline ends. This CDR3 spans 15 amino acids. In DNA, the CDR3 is TGTGCCAGCAGCTTGAGTCTGGGGCGCAACGAAAAACTGTTTTTT. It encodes CASSLSLGRNEKLFF.

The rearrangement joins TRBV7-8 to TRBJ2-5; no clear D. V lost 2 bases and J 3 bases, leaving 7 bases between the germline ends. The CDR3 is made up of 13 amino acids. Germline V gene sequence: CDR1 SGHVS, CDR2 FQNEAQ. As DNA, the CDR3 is TGTGCCAGCAGCTTAAACCCAGAAGAGACCCAGTACTTC. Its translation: CASSLNPEETQYF. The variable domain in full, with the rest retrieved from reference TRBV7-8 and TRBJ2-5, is GAGVSQSPRYKVAKRGQDVALRCDPISGHVSLFWYQQALGQGPEFLTYFQNEAQLDKSGLPSDRFFAERPEGSVSTLKIQRTQQEDSAVYLCASSLNPEETQYFGPGTRLLVL.

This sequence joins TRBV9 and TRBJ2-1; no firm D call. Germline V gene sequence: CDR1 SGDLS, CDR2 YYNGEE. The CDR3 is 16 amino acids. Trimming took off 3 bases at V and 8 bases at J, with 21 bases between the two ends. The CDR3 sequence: CASSDRHTPLEDEQFF. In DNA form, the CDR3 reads TGTGCCAGCAGCGACCGGCATACCCCGTTAGAGGATGAGCAGTTCTTC.

The CDR3 protein is CATSDRNDNEQFF. Written as DNA, the CDR3 is TGTGCCACGAGCGACAGAAACGACAATGAGCAGTTCTTC. The chain has TRBV28 and TRBJ2-1; possible D gene TRBD1, 5 bases. The CDR3 length is 13 residues. Germline lookup yields CDR1 MDHEN and CDR2 SYDVKM. V lost 10 bases and J lost 5, with 15 bases in between.

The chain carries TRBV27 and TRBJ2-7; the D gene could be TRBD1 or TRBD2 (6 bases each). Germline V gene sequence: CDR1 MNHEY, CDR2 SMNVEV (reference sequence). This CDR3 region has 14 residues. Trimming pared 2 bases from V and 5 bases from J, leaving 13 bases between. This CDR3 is CASSLQQGGNEQYF. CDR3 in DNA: TGTGCCAGCAGTTTACAACAGGGAGGAAACGAGCAGTACTTC.

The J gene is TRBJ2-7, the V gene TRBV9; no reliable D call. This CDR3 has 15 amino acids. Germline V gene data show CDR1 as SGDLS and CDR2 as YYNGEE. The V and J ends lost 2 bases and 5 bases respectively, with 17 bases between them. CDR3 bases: TGTGCCAGCAGCGTGGGCGGCGCGTCTGGGAACGAGCAGTACTTC. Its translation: CASSVGGASGNEQYF.

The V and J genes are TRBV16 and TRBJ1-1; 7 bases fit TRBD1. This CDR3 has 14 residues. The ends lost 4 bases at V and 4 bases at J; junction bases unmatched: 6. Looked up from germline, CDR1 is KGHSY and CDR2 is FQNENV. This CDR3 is CASSLRQGSTEAFF. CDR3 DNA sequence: TGTGCCAGCAGCCTAAGACAGGGTTCCACTGAAGCTTTCTTT.